The present TCR beta chain was sequenced within a study of identifying expanded T cells in peripheral blood. Trimming took off 0 bases at V and 7 bases at J, with 8 bases between the two ends. Germline V gene sequence: CDR1 SGHDT, CDR2 YYEEEE. The length of the CDR3 is 13 residues. Method: immunoSEQ multiplex PCR; TCRdb's copy keeps in-frame clones and lacks some. The repertoire holds more than 75,000 clones, with 86% as singletons. Notes on the study in general: Technical replicates showed about 1.2 changed clones; around 2 weeks 15 to 20; four weeks 19.

Concerning this clone: Its target is not known.

The source of this sequence is a person between 18 and 75 years old in good health. The chain joins TRBV5-6 to TRBJ1-5; no clear D. The specimen was blood. In nucleotides, the CDR3 is TGTGCCAGCAGCTTGGGAGGTTTCCAGCCCCAGCATTTT. Translated, it gives CASSLGGFQPQHF.